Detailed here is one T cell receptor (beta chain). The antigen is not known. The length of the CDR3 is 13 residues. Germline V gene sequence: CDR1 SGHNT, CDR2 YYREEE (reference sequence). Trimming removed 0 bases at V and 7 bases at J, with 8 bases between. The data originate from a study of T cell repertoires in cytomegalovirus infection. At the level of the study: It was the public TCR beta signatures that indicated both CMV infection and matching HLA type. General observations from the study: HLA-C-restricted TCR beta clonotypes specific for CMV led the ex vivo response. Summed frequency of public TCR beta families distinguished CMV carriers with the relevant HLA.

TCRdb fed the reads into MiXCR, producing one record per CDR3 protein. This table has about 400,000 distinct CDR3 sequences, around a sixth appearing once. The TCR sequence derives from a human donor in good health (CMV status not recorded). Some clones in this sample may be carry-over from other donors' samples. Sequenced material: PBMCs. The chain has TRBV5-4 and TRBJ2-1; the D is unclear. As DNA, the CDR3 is TGTGCCAGCAGCTTGGCCCGAGGTAATGAGCAGTTCTTC. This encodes CASSLARGNEQFF.